This record looks at one T cell receptor (beta chain) sequence and its context. Its matching antigen is unknown. These data come from a study of cytomegalovirus exposure and HLA in healthy donors. In the study overall: There were several hundred genotyped donors. Of these, 81% fell in the genetic ancestry cluster associated with self-reported Caucasian donors. Study-wide results and caveats: Many donors shared some public TCRs, even though most TCR sequences were rare.

CDR3 length: 15 amino acids. V shed 3 bases and J shed 5 bases, with 14 bases lying between them. Germline values: CDR1 MDHEN, CDR2 SYDVKM. The primer mix had 60 Vbeta and 13 Jbeta primers. Generated by immunoSEQ multiplex PCR, the TCRdb table keeps only in-frame clones and is missing some. The profile covers under 200,000 clones, with around four fifths appearing a single time and approximately 0.8% taken by the ten largest. The TCR comes from a woman younger than 35 in good health and CMV-seronegative. The chain uses TRBV28 and TRBJ2-1; possible D gene TRBD2, 5 bases. Sequencing was carried out using PBMCs. CDR3 sequence: CASSFPAVRDNEQFF. In nucleotides, the CDR3 is TGTGCCAGCAGTTTTCCAGCGGTAAGGGACAATGAGCAGTTCTTC.